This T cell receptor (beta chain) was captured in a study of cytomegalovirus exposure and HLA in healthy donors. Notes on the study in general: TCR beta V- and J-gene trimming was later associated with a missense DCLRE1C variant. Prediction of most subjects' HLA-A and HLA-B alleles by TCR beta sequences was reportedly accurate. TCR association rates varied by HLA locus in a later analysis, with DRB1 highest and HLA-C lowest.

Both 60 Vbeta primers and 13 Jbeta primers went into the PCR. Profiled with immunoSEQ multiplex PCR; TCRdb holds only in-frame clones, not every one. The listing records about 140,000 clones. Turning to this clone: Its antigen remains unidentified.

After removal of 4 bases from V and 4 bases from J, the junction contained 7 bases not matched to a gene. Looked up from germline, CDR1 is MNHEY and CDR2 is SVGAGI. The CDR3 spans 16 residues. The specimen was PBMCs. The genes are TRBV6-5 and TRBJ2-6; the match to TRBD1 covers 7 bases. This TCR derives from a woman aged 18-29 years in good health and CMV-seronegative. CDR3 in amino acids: CASSSERGLGANVLTF. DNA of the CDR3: TGTGCCAGCAGTTCGGAGAGGGGGCTCGGGGCCAACGTCCTGACTTTC.